This T cell receptor beta chain emerged from a study of CD8 T cells in ankylosing spondylitis. Remarks on this clonotype: What it binds is not known.

Germline loops: CDR1 KGHSH, CDR2 LQKENI. The CDR3 loop spans 13 amino acids. The germline V and J ends were trimmed by 1 base and 5 bases, with 3 bases remaining between them. The authors made TCR beta libraries by quantitative 5'-RACE with molecular barcodes. TCRdb passed the 5' RACE reads through MiXCR, listing each CDR3 protein once. The sample lists approximately 500,000 distinct CDR3 sequences; about an eighth were seen once. Study conclusions and caveats: Ankylosing spondylitis blood appeared to carry a characteristic TCR beta motif of roughly eight highly homologous variants.

The rearrangement links TRBV18 to TRBJ1-6; D is unclear. The sequence derives from a male donor with ankylosing spondylitis. The sequenced material came from blood, either unsorted or a sorted T cell fraction (not recorded which). The CDR3 sequence: CASSPQDNSPLHF. In nucleotides, the CDR3 is TGTGCCAGCTCACCACAGGATAATTCACCCCTCCACTTT.